This TCR beta chain was found in a study of neurological immune-mediated disorders. Germline loops: CDR1 SGHDT, CDR2 YYEEEE. Trimming pared 2 bases from V and 1 base from J, leaving 6 bases between. The CDR3 is 13 amino acids. From 2 million PBMCs stored at -80 C, the unsorted libraries were generated. This clonotype was counted at least ten times. The cDNA came from 5'RACE with 10-nucleotide random UMIs. TCRdb itself ran the 5' RACE reads through MiXCR, one entry per CDR3 protein. Of about 62,000 distinct CDR3 sequences in the sample, 3.7% were seen once. Sequenced sample: PBMCs. The rearrangement uses TRBV5-6 and TRBJ2-5; D is unresolved. The source is a woman aged 50 to 65 with multiple sclerosis. The CDR3 DNA reads TGTGCCAGCAGCTTCCGCAGCCAAGAGACCCAGTACTTC. Encoded protein: CASSFRSQETQYF.